These T cell receptor beta chains were read from a single sample in a study of blood T cell repertoires in COVID-19. Sequencing was performed with immunoSEQ multiplex PCR; in TCRdb, only in-frame clones are kept and a portion is missing. Here the sample spans some 300,000 clones, more than 75% being singletons. The sample comprised PBMCs or T cells enriched from blood (not recorded which). All receptors come from a woman aged 25 to 45 who had recovered from COVID-19. The CDR3 runs from the conserved cysteine through the conserved F or W. A D gene is named only where the DNA matches it firmly. The size of a clone is reported for some rows only, either as once, few or many, or as a class for expanded clones.

TRBV2	NA	TRBJ2-1	TRBD1	CASRGDRNNEQFF	TGTGCCAGCAGGGGGGACAGGAACAATGAGCAGTTCTTC
TRBV15	NA	TRBJ1-1	TRBD1	CATSRDRGRGTEAFF	TGTGCCACCAGCAGGGACAGGGGGCGAGGCACTGAAGCTTTCTTT
TRBV19	few	TRBJ1-1	TRBD1	CASSMGQVEAFF	TGTGCCAGTAGTATGGGACAGGTTGAAGCTTTCTTT
TRBV2	NA	TRBJ2-5	NA	CASSDVVTGSGTQYF	TGTGCCAGCAGTGACGTGGTAACAGGGAGCGGGACCCAGTACTTC
TRBV6-5	once	TRBJ2-7	TRBD1	CASTTGTGAYEQYF	TGTGCCAGCACCACCGGGACAGGGGCATACGAGCAGTACTTC
TRBV30	NA	TRBJ1-5	TRBD1	CAWSTGQRNQPQHF	TGTGCCTGGAGCACGGGACAGCGGAATCAGCCCCAGCATTTT
TRBV3-1/TRBV3-2	NA	TRBJ1-1	NA	CASSPLGADTEAFF	TGTGCCAGCAGCCCCCTGGGGGCCGACACTGAAGCTTTCTTT
TRBV27	NA	TRBJ1-6	NA	CASSRAGDNSPLHF	TGTGCCAGCAGCCGAGCAGGCGATAATTCACCCCTCCACTTT
TRBV15	once	TRBJ1-5	NA	CATSRDMGLAQPQHF	TGTGCCACCAGCAGAGATATGGGGCTCGCTCAGCCCCAGCATTTT
TRBV19	NA	TRBJ1-5	NA	CASRTSALTDQPQHF	TGTGCCAGTAGGACTTCAGCTCTTACCGATCAGCCCCAGCATTTT
TRBV5-5	NA	TRBJ1-5	TRBD1	CASSWTDRGNQPQHF	TGTGCCAGCAGCTGGACGGACAGGGGCAATCAGCCCCAGCATTTT
TRBV6-5	NA	TRBJ1-2	NA	CASSYEGSQGYTF	TGTGCCAGCAGTTACGAGGGTAGTCAAGGCTACACCTTC
TRBV19	NA	TRBJ2-1	TRBD2	CASSTGLAGLQRKQFF	TGTGCCAGTAGTACGGGACTAGCGGGGCTTCAGCGTAAGCAGTTCTTC
TRBV2	NA	TRBJ2-3	TRBD1	CASSERTGRTDTQYF	TGTGCCAGCAGTGAGAGGACAGGGCGCACAGATACGCAGTATTTT
TRBV28	NA	TRBJ1-2	NA	CASRRSGNEGYTF	TGTGCCAGCAGACGTTCGGGGAACGAAGGCTACACCTTC
TRBV28	NA	TRBJ1-5	TRBD1	CASSLGTGYQPQHF	TGTGCCAGCAGTTTGGGGACAGGGTATCAGCCCCAGCATTTT
TRBV6-2/TRBV6-3	NA	TRBJ2-2	NA	CASSYSLGQGDTGELFF	TGTGCCAGCAGTTACTCGCTCGGGCAGGGTGACACCGGGGAGCTGTTTTTT
TRBV9	NA	TRBJ2-3	TRBD2	CASSVGRRGGLQVSTDTQYF	TGTGCCAGCAGCGTAGGTAGGCGGGGGGGGCTGCAAGTATCGACAGATACGCAGTATTTT
TRBV27	NA	TRBJ2-7	NA	CASSLRGRQDEQYF	TGTGCCAGCAGTTTACGGGGCAGACAGGACGAGCAGTACTTC
TRBV10-3	NA	TRBJ1-4	NA	CAICDGLNEKLFF	TGTGCCATCTGCGATGGGCTTAATGAAAAACTGTTTTTT
TRBV6-5	NA	TRBJ1-2	TRBD1	CASRPPGTGNGYTF	TGTGCCAGCAGACCCCCCGGGACAGGGAATGGCTACACCTTC
TRBV6-1	NA	TRBJ1-3	NA	CASSEQGFSGNTIYF	TGTGCCAGCAGTGAGCAGGGATTCTCTGGAAACACCATATATTTT
TRBV6-1	NA	TRBJ2-1	NA	CASSDVGGGDEQFF	TGTGCCAGCAGTGATGTAGGGGGTGGCGATGAGCAGTTCTTC
TRBV6-5	NA	TRBJ1-1	TRBD1	CASSMGQLNTEAFF	TGTGCCAGCAGCATGGGACAGCTGAACACTGAAGCTTTCTTT
TRBV13	NA	TRBJ2-1	TRBD2	CASSPGGGANEQFF	TGTGCCAGCAGCCCCGGCGGGGGAGCCAATGAGCAGTTCTTC
TRBV5-6	NA	TRBJ1-6	NA	CASSSRREGLDSPLHF	TGTGCCAGCAGCTCAAGGCGGGAGGGATTAGATTCACCCCTCCACTTT
TRBV5-1	NA	TRBJ2-1	TRBD2	CASSWGLADYNEQFF	TGCGCCAGCAGCTGGGGACTAGCGGACTACAATGAGCAGTTCTTC
TRBV19	NA	TRBJ1-5	TRBD1	CASSWDRGRGEHF	TGTGCCAGTAGTTGGGACAGGGGGCGCGGGGAGCATTTT
TRBV19	few	TRBJ1-5	TRBD1	CASSPPGQGGNQPQHF	TGTGCCAGTAGCCCACCGGGACAGGGGGGCAATCAGCCCCAGCATTTT
TRBV6-6	NA	TRBJ2-5	TRBD2	CASSPWTSRETQYF	TGTGCCAGCAGTCCCTGGACTAGCCGAGAGACCCAGTACTTC
TRBV11-2	once	TRBJ1-6	TRBD1	CASSSWTGSSYNSPLHF	TGTGCCAGCAGCTCCTGGACAGGGAGCTCCTATAATTCACCCCTCCACTTT